Listed below are T cell receptor beta chains from one sample, sequenced in a study of immune evolution from preneoplasia to lung adenocarcinoma. Only in-frame clones appear in the TCRdb table, and some are missing; sequencing was by immunoSEQ multiplex PCR. The sample records about 27,000 clones, approximately 69% being singletons. Sequenced material: FFPE invasive lung adenocarcinoma tissue. The receptors originated from a person between 55 and 70 years old with invasive lung adenocarcinoma. Some clones in this sample may be carry-over from other donors' samples. CDR3s include the opening cysteine and the closing phenylalanine or tryptophan. A D gene is named only where the DNA matches it firmly. Some rows mark clone size as missing; the rest say once, few, many or name a class of expanded clone.

abundance: -; v_gene: TRBV9; j_gene: TRBJ2-1; d_gene: TRBD1; CDR3nt: TGTGCCAGCAGCGTAACGGAGAGAGGACAGGGGTTCTTC; CDR3aa: CASSVTERGQGFF
abundance: -; v_gene: TRBV7-6; j_gene: TRBJ1-3; d_gene: TRBD1; CDR3nt: TGTGCCAGCAGCTTAGTTGGGACAGGGGGCCTTTCGAACACCATATATTTT; CDR3aa: CASSLVGTGGLSNTIYF
abundance: medium-sized; v_gene: TRBV12-5; j_gene: TRBJ1-1; d_gene: TRBD1; CDR3nt: TGTGCTAGTGGTGAACAGGGGTCTGAAGCTTTCTTT; CDR3aa: CASGEQGSEAFF
abundance: once; v_gene: TRBV18; j_gene: TRBJ2-7; d_gene: -; CDR3nt: TGTGCCAGCTCACCTTCCCGGCGCTCCTACGAGCAGTACTTC; CDR3aa: CASSPSRRSYEQYF
abundance: -; v_gene: TRBV7-9; j_gene: TRBJ2-1; d_gene: TRBD2; CDR3nt: TGTGCCAGCAGCTCGACTAGCGGGAGGGCCGGTGAGCAGTTCTTC; CDR3aa: CASSSTSGRAGEQFF
abundance: -; v_gene: TRBV5-1; j_gene: TRBJ2-1; d_gene: TRBD2; CDR3nt: TGCGCCAGCAGCTCCATGGGACTAGCGGGAGCGGTCTACAATGAGCAGTTCTTC; CDR3aa: CASSSMGLAGAVYNEQFF
abundance: -; v_gene: TRBV7-3; j_gene: TRBJ2-3; d_gene: -; CDR3nt: TGTGCCAGCAGCTCCGGGGTCGTGGATACGCAGTATTTT; CDR3aa: CASSSGVVDTQYF
abundance: -; v_gene: TRBV15; j_gene: TRBJ2-3; d_gene: TRBD1; CDR3nt: TGTGCCACCAGCAACTGGGACAGGGGGACAGATACGCAGTATTTT; CDR3aa: CATSNWDRGTDTQYF
abundance: few; v_gene: TRBV10-3; j_gene: TRBJ2-1; d_gene: -; CDR3nt: TGTGCCACCCGGGGGAGAGATGAGCAGTTCTTC; CDR3aa: CATRGRDEQFF
abundance: -; v_gene: TRBV11-2; j_gene: TRBJ2-3; d_gene: -; CDR3nt: TGTGCCAGCAGCTGGAGGGTGGGGGACACAGATACGCAGTATTTT; CDR3aa: CASSWRVGDTDTQYF
abundance: -; v_gene: TRBV18; j_gene: TRBJ2-1; d_gene: TRBD2; CDR3nt: TGTGCCAGCTCACCACGGACGCACATAGCGGGAGGGCCTTTATATCATGAGCAGTTCTTC; CDR3aa: CASSPRTHIAGGPLYHEQFF
abundance: once; v_gene: TRBV7-2; j_gene: TRBJ2-1; d_gene: -; CDR3nt: TGTGCCAGCAGCTTAGCTGATCAGGGGAGTGAGCAGTTCTTC; CDR3aa: CASSLADQGSEQFF
abundance: -; v_gene: TRBV29-1; j_gene: TRBJ2-7; d_gene: TRBD1; CDR3nt: TGCAGCGCCAAGCAGGGACAGGGATACTACGAGCAGTACTTC; CDR3aa: CSAKQGQGYYEQYF
abundance: -; v_gene: TRBV30; j_gene: TRBJ2-7; d_gene: TRBD1; CDR3nt: TGTGCCTGGGGGACGACAGGGGGCCGCGAGCAGTACTTC; CDR3aa: CAWGTTGGREQYF
abundance: once; v_gene: TRBV11-2; j_gene: TRBJ2-2; d_gene: TRBD2; CDR3nt: TGTGCCAGCAGCTTTTTAGCGGGAGGTAGTGCCGGGGAGCTGTTTTTT; CDR3aa: CASSFLAGGSAGELFF
abundance: -; v_gene: TRBV18; j_gene: TRBJ1-3; d_gene: -; CDR3nt: TGTGCCAGCTCAACCCCGGGAGCCTCTGGAAACACCATATATTTT; CDR3aa: CASSTPGASGNTIYF
abundance: few; v_gene: TRBV28; j_gene: TRBJ2-7; d_gene: TRBD2; CDR3nt: TGTGCCAGCATCTCTATGGGCGGCGGGAGAGACTCATACGAGCAGTACTTC; CDR3aa: CASISMGGGRDSYEQYF
abundance: -; v_gene: TRBV11-2; j_gene: TRBJ1-2; d_gene: -; CDR3nt: TGTGCCAGCAGCTTACCAGGGGTTGGCTATGGCTACACCTTC; CDR3aa: CASSLPGVGYGYTF
abundance: -; v_gene: TRBV4-1; j_gene: TRBJ2-1; d_gene: TRBD2; CDR3nt: TGCGCCAGCAGCCAGGGACTAGCGGGGAGCTCCTACAATGAGCAGTTCTTC; CDR3aa: CASSQGLAGSSYNEQFF
abundance: few; v_gene: TRBV5-1; j_gene: TRBJ2-6; d_gene: -; CDR3nt: TGCGCCAGCAGCACTGGGACCACTTCTGGGGCCAACGTCCTGACTTTC; CDR3aa: CASSTGTTSGANVLTF
abundance: few; v_gene: TRBV28; j_gene: TRBJ1-1; d_gene: -; CDR3nt: TGTGCCAGCAAGGGTGGGGGGAACACTGAAGCTTTCTTT; CDR3aa: CASKGGGNTEAFF
abundance: -; v_gene: TRBV7-2; j_gene: TRBJ1-5; d_gene: TRBD1; CDR3nt: TGTGCCAGCAGGGGACAGGAGAATCAGCCCCAGCATTTT; CDR3aa: CASRGQENQPQHF
abundance: once; v_gene: TRBV5-1; j_gene: TRBJ2-7; d_gene: -; CDR3nt: TGCGCCAGCAGGAGAGGCAGGGGTACTAGCGAGAGCCCCTACGAGCAGTACTTC; CDR3aa: CASRRGRGTSESPYEQYF
abundance: -; v_gene: TRBV7-2; j_gene: TRBJ1-1; d_gene: TRBD1; CDR3nt: TGTGCCAGCAGCTTAGTTGGGACAGTTGGTGAAGCTTTCTTT; CDR3aa: CASSLVGTVGEAFF